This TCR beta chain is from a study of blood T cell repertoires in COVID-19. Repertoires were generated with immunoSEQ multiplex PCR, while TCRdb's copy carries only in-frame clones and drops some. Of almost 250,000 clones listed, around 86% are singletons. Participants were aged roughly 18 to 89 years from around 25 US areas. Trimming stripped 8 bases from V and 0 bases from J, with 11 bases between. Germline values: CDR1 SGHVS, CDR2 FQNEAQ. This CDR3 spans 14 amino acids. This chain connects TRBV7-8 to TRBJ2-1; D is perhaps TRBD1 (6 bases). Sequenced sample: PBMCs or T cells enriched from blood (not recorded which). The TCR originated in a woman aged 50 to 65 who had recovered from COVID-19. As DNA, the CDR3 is TGTGCCAGCTCCCGGGACATCTCCTACAATGAGCAGTTCTTC. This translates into CASSRDISYNEQFF.